Listed below are T cell receptor beta chains from one sample, sequenced in a study of cytomegalovirus exposure and HLA in healthy donors. Clones were sequenced by immunoSEQ multiplex PCR, and TCRdb holds only the in-frame ones, with some missing. The repertoire holds about 110,000 clones, with over 70% as singletons. Input material: PBMCs. The source of these receptors is a man younger than 45 in good health and CMV-seronegative. CDR3s include the opening cysteine and the closing phenylalanine or tryptophan. Each record gives: CDR3 DNA, CDR3 protein, clone size, J gene, V gene, D gene. D genes are given only for firm matches. Rows give clone size only sometimes, using once, few, many, or a class for an expanded clone.

TGTGCCAGCAGGTCTGACAGACTGAACACCGGGGAGCTGTTTTTT CASRSDRLNTGELFF . TRBJ2-2 TRBV6-5 .
TGTGCCAGCAGTTTATTTATGAACACTGAAGCTTTCTTT CASSLFMNTEAFF . TRBJ1-1 TRBV28 .
TGTGCCAGAGAACTAGCGGGGATCACAGATACGCAGTATTTT CARELAGITDTQYF few TRBJ2-3 TRBV2 TRBD2
TGTGCCATCAGTGGGGGGACAGGGGGCCTCTACGAGCAGTACTTC CAISGGTGGLYEQYF . TRBJ2-7 TRBV10-3 TRBD1
TGCGCCAGCAGCTTGGCCTTGGCGAACACTGAAGCTTTCTTT CASSLALANTEAFF . TRBJ1-1 TRBV5-1 .
TGCGCCAGCAGCCCGACAGGGGGGGGCTACACCTTC CASSPTGGGYTF . TRBJ1-2 TRBV5-1 TRBD1
TGTGCCAGCAGCTTAGAACTAGCGGGAGGGGATGAGCAGTTCTTC CASSLELAGGDEQFF . TRBJ2-1 TRBV13 TRBD2
TGTGCCAGCAGTGATGTTCCGGGACAGGGTAATTCACCCCTCCACTTT CASSDVPGQGNSPLHF . TRBJ1-6 TRBV6-1 TRBD1
TGTGCCTGGGGCCGGGGGTCGGGCGGTGAGCAGTTCTTC CAWGRGSGGEQFF . TRBJ2-1 TRBV30 .
TGTGCCAGCAGCCGGACACCCTCCTACGAGCAGTACTTC CASSRTPSYEQYF . TRBJ2-7 TRBV27 .
TGTGCCAGCAGTTACAGGGGCGCCTACAATGAGCAGTTCTTC CASSYRGAYNEQFF . TRBJ2-1 TRBV6-5 .
TGTGCCAGCAGCCCCCGGACAGGGAGCGAAAAACTGTTTTTT CASSPRTGSEKLFF few TRBJ1-4 TRBV5-4 TRBD1
TGTGCCAGCAGCGACAGGGTTCTCGGAGAGACCCAGTACTTC CASSDRVLGETQYF . TRBJ2-5 TRBV9 .
TGCGCCAGCAGCCCCCTTGGTAGCGGCTTAGGGGGGGAGCTGTTTTTT CASSPLGSGLGGELFF . TRBJ2-2 TRBV4-1 .
TGTGCCAGCATGGGCGATGGCACTGCAGCTTTCTTT CASMGDGTAAFF . TRBJ1-1 TRBV13 .
TGTGCCAGCAGTCCACGCGGCGAGCAGTACTTC CASSPRGEQYF . TRBJ2-7 TRBV2 .
TGTGCCAGCAGCACAGGGGGCGCGGATGGCTACACCTTC CASSTGGADGYTF . TRBJ1-2 TRBV28 TRBD1
TGTGCCAGCAGCTTACTCCCCGGGGGGAACTATGGCTACACCTTC CASSLLPGGNYGYTF . TRBJ1-2 TRBV7-2 .
TGTGCCAGCAGCCTCACGGGACTCGAGCAGTACTTC CASSLTGLEQYF . TRBJ2-7 TRBV14 .
TGTGCCAGCAGCCCTTCTGGGACAGGTACCTACGAGCAGTACTTC CASSPSGTGTYEQYF . TRBJ2-7 TRBV13 TRBD1
TGCGCCAGCGCGGCTTCTGGGGCCAACGTCCTGACTTTC CASAASGANVLTF few TRBJ2-6 TRBV4-1 .
TGTGCCAGCAGTGAACACAGGGGGCGCGATTCACCCCTCCACTTT CASSEHRGRDSPLHF . TRBJ1-6 TRBV25-1 TRBD1
TGTGCCAGCAGTTTAGCAGGGAACAATCAGCCCCAGCATTTT CASSLAGNNQPQHF . TRBJ1-5 TRBV27 .
TGTGCCAGCAGGATCGGCGGGAGCTTCGACGAGCAGTACTTC CASRIGGSFDEQYF . TRBJ2-7 TRBV6-1 TRBD2
TGTGCCAGCAGTCGTAGCGGGGCCACAGATACGCAGTATTTT CASSRSGATDTQYF . TRBJ2-3 TRBV6-5 TRBD2
TGTGCCAGCAGTGAGGAGAGGGGACAGGGGCTGTACGAGCAGTACTTC CASSEERGQGLYEQYF once TRBJ2-7 TRBV2 TRBD1
TGTGCCAGCAGTTTCGCCCCGTACCCAGCTAACTATGGCTACACCTTC CASSFAPYPANYGYTF . TRBJ1-2 TRBV6-5 .
TGCAGCGTTGCTTATGGCTACACCTTC CSVAYGYTF . TRBJ1-2 TRBV29-1 .
TGTGCCAGCAGCTTATCTCCTGTGAACACTGAAGCTTTCTTT CASSLSPVNTEAFF . TRBJ1-1 TRBV7-6 .
TGTGCCTGGAGTGCGTCAGGTGCTGAAGCTTTCTTT CAWSASGAEAFF . TRBJ1-1 TRBV30 .
TGCAGCGTTATAGACCCTAGCGGGGGTGGAACCCAGTACTTC CSVIDPSGGGTQYF . TRBJ2-5 TRBV29-1 TRBD2
TGTGCCACCAGCAGCCTTCCGCCGGAGGAGACCCAGTACTTC CATSSLPPEETQYF . TRBJ2-5 TRBV15 .
TGTGCCAGTACTCGGGCCGCCTTTCCTCCTAGGGGGCCTAATGAAAAACTGTTTTTT CASTRAAFPPRGPNEKLFF . TRBJ1-4 TRBV19 TRBD1
TGCAGCGTTGAAGAAGGCAAGCGTCCCTACGAGCAGTACTTC CSVEEGKRPYEQYF . TRBJ2-7 TRBV29-1 .
TGTGCCAGCAGGGCCAGGGCTAGGCTCCCAGATACGCAGTATTTT CASRARARLPDTQYF once TRBJ2-3 TRBV2 .
TGCAGCGCCCCTCTTGACCCTCCCGGGAACATTCAGTACTTC CSAPLDPPGNIQYF . TRBJ2-4 TRBV29-1 .
TGTGCCAGCAGTTACTCCTACAGGAACACTGAAGCTTTCTTT CASSYSYRNTEAFF . TRBJ1-1 TRBV6-5 .
TGTGCCAGCAGCTTAGCGGTCGTCGGGGAGACCCAGTACTTC CASSLAVVGETQYF . TRBJ2-5 TRBV11-1 .
TGTGCCAGCAGCTGGCTAGACAGGGACGACACTGAAGCTTTCTTT CASSWLDRDDTEAFF . TRBJ1-1 TRBV13 TRBD1
TGTGCCAGCAGCTCCCGAGGAGGGAACTATGGCTACACCTTC CASSSRGGNYGYTF . TRBJ1-2 TRBV13 .
TGTGCCAGCAGCTCCGAGCGCTCCACCTACGAGCAGTACTTC CASSSERSTYEQYF . TRBJ2-7 TRBV13 .